Below, 21 T cell receptor beta chains from the same sample are listed, as sequenced in a study of T-cell reconstitution after alpha-beta-depleted transplantation in children. The authors prepared the TCRbeta library with unique molecular identifiers. TCRdb fed the PCR reads into MiXCR, producing one record per CDR3 protein. The data show about 300,000 distinct CDR3 sequences, about 9.5% seen once. The sequences come from PBMCs, collected before TCRalphabeta/CD19-depleted stem cell transplant. The receptors here all came from a boy under three years old with acute myeloid leukemia, due to receive a stem cell transplant.

This clonotype has ten or more counts. This chain connects TRBV18 to TRBJ2-3; 8 bases fit TRBD2. CDR3 length: 15 amino acids. Germline-derived CDR1 and CDR2 are KGHSH and LQKENI. The V and J ends lost 2 bases and 5 bases, in that order; junction bases with no gene match: 6. CDR3 in amino acids: CASSPRALAVDTQYF. The DNA for the CDR3 is TGTGCCAGCTCACCAAGAGCACTAGCGGTAGATACGCAGTATTTT. The full variable domain, completed using reference TRBV18 and TRBJ2-3, is NAGVMQNPRHLVRRRGQEARLRCSPMKGHSHVYWYRQLPEEGLKFMVYLQKENIIDESGMPKERFSAEFPKEGPSILRIQQVVRGDSAAYFCASSPRALAVDTQYFGPGTRLTVL.

This clonotype was found many times. V usage is TRBV3-1 and J usage is TRBJ2-3, with 10 positions matching TRBD2. The CDR3 contains 14 residues. The V and J ends lost 3 bases and 4 bases, in that order; junction bases with no gene match: 1. Germline V CDR1 and CDR2: LGHDT, YNNKEL (reference sequence). DNA for the CDR3: TGTGCCAGCAGCCACGGGACTAGCGCAGATACGCAGTATTTT. As protein: CASSHGTSADTQYF.

Concerning this clonotype: Just one base apart from a much larger clone, this may be a read error. The gene calls are TRBV20-1 and TRBJ2-7; unclear D gene. Trimming took off 5 bases at V and 6 bases at J, with 8 bases between the two ends. This CDR3 has 10 residues. Germline assignment: CDR1 DFQATT and CDR2 SNEGSKA (reference sequence). The chain's CDR3 is CSARAREQYF. CDR3 nucleotide sequence: TGCAGTGCTCGTGCACGCGAGCAGTACTTC.

In this sample, this clonotype turned up many times. The chain joins TRBV7-9 to TRBJ2-1; D gene ambiguous. The CDR3 is made up of 14 amino acids. Trimming left V 7 bases short and J 0 bases short, with 10 bases between. Germline CDR1 is SEHNR and CDR2 is FQNEAQ (reference sequence). CDR3 DNA: TGTGCCAGCATCCTACTGAGCTCCTACAATGAGCAGTTCTTC. This translates into CASILLSSYNEQFF.

The rearrangement links TRBV2 to TRBJ2-3; TRBD1 agrees at 8 bases. V lost 0 bases to trimming and J lost 1 base; unmatched junction nucleotides: 3. The length of the CDR3 is 16 residues. Germline lookup yields CDR1 SNHLY and CDR2 FYNNEI. The DNA of the CDR3 is TGTGCCAGCAGTGAAGCGTCAGGGGGCCGCACAGATACGCAGTATTTT. Its protein product is CASSEASGGRTDTQYF.

A few counts support this clonotype. The rearrangement uses TRBV18 and TRBJ1-1, with D tentatively TRBD1 (6 bases). The germline V gene encodes CDR1 KGHSH and CDR2 LQKENI. Trimming removed 2 bases at V and 3 bases at J, with 16 bases between. The CDR3 runs 16 residues. Here the CDR3 reads CASSPSDRASYTEAFF. As DNA, the CDR3 is TGTGCCAGCTCACCATCGGACAGAGCCTCTTACACTGAAGCTTTCTTT.

This clonotype was seen more than once but under ten times. J is TRBJ1-2 and V is TRBV3-1; 9 nucleotides align to TRBD1. CDR3 length: 16 residues. With V trimmed by 4 bases and J by 2 bases, 8 bases remained unmatched. Per the germline V gene, CDR1 is LGHDT and CDR2 is YNNKEL (reference sequence). The CDR3 reads CASSRWTGVSNYGYTF. CDR3 sequence (DNA): TGTGCCAGCAGCCGATGGACAGGGGTATCCAACTATGGCTACACCTTC.

This clonotype occurred many times. The J gene is TRBJ2-7, the V gene TRBV28; D ambiguous. Trimming pared 7 bases from V and 7 bases from J, leaving 17 bases between. This CDR3 has 13 amino acids. CDR1 and CDR2 (germline): MDHEN, SYDVKM. CDR3 region: CASIATGPKEQYF. In DNA form, the CDR3 reads TGTGCCAGCATCGCCACCGGGCCTAAGGAGCAGTACTTC.

This clonotype was found once. A much larger clone is a single base away; this may be a read error. J is TRBJ2-5 and V is TRBV10-3; D may be TRBD1 (5 bases). Germline lookup yields CDR1 ENHRY and CDR2 SYGVKD. This CDR3 is built from 14 residues. This chain's CDR3 is CAISEAGPQGTQYF. In DNA form, the CDR3 reads TGTGCCATCAGTGAGGCAGGGCCTCAAGGGACCCAGTACTTC.

This clonotype was seen repeatedly, ten times or more. V is TRBV6-5 and J is TRBJ1-4; D possibly corresponds to TRBD1 (5 bases). V gave up 4 bases and J gave up 0 bases, with 15 bases separating them. Germline V gene lookup returns CDR1 MNHEY and CDR2 SVGAGI. This CDR3 region has 17 residues. CDR3 sequence reads: CASSSPGLPSTNEKLFF. CDR3 in DNA: TGTGCCAGCAGTTCCCCGGGACTCCCTTCAACTAATGAAAAACTGTTTTTT.

This clonotype was seen only once. This chain connects TRBV14 to TRBJ2-5; no firm D call. Germline V CDR1 and CDR2: SGHDN, FVKESK. V was shortened by 6 bases and J by 3 bases, with 8 bases between the two germline ends. The CDR3 is 12 amino acids. The CDR3 protein is CASSRNKETQYF. The CDR3 nucleotides read TGTGCCAGCAGTCGAAACAAAGAGACCCAGTACTTC.

This clonotype was observed at least ten times. The gene calls are TRBV5-1 and TRBJ2-5; 8 bases fit TRBD1. The CDR3 has 13 amino acids. With 7 bases clipped from V and 3 bases from J, the junction kept 5 bases outside the gene matches. Germline V lookup: CDR1 SGHRS, CDR2 YFSETQ. As DNA, the CDR3 is TGCGCCAGCCGACAGGGGTGGAAAGAGACCCAGTACTTC. It encodes CASRQGWKETQYF.

This clonotype appeared many times. CDR3 in DNA: TGTGCCAGCAGCTTAGAAGGCTCTGGGGCCAACGTCCTGACTTTC. This translates into CASSLEGSGANVLTF. V and J are TRBV7-8 and TRBJ2-6; D is ambiguous. Germline V gene sequence: CDR1 SGHVS, CDR2 FQNEAQ. The CDR3 has 15 residues. V was clipped by 1 base and J by 0 bases, with 4 bases between them.

This clonotype has a count of ten or more. The chain joins TRBV6-5 to TRBJ2-6; no definite D call. The V end was cut by 2 bases, the J end by 0 bases, with 5 bases between. The CDR3 has 15 amino acids. Germline-derived CDR1 and CDR2 are MNHEY and SVGAGI. CDR3 coding DNA: TGTGCCAGCAGTTACGGTGGCTCTGGGGCCAACGTCCTGACTTTC. This translates into CASSYGGSGANVLTF.

This clonotype was seen more than once but under ten times. V is TRBV5-1 and J is TRBJ1-1; 9 bases map to TRBD1. After removal of 5 bases from V and 3 bases from J, the junction contained 8 bases not matched to a gene. Germline V gene lookup returns CDR1 SGHRS and CDR2 YFSETQ. CDR3 length: 15 residues. The CDR3 DNA sequence: TGCGCCAGCAGTGCCGGGACAGGGTTCGACACTGAAGCTTTCTTT. Residues: CASSAGTGFDTEAFF.

This clonotype was detected ten times or more. The chain joins TRBV12-3 or TRBV12-4 to TRBJ2-7, with 9 bases matching TRBD1. The CDR3 has 13 amino acids. The junction had 2 bases not matched to a gene; V was cut back by 4 bases and J by 4 bases. CDR3: CASSSGTGYEQYF. DNA for the CDR3: TGTGCCAGCAGTTCAGGGACAGGGTACGAGCAGTACTTC.

Many counts were recorded for this clonotype. This chain joins TRBV3-1 and TRBJ2-5; D possibly corresponds to TRBD1 (5 bases). Deletions cut 0 bases from V and 3 bases from J, with 8 bases between. Looked up from germline, CDR1 is LGHDT and CDR2 is YNNKEL (reference sequence). The CDR3 spans 14 residues. The CDR3 reads CASSQEGQEETQYF. The CDR3 nucleotides read TGTGCCAGCAGCCAAGAGGGGCAAGAAGAGACCCAGTACTTC.

This clonotype appeared many times. The V and J genes are TRBV20-1 and TRBJ1-1; 7 bases are shared with TRBD1. This CDR3 has 16 amino acids. V was pared by 3 bases and J by 5 bases, with 15 bases of the junction left unmatched. Per the germline V gene, CDR1 is DFQATT and CDR2 is SNEGSKA (reference sequence). This CDR3 reads CSASTSKGARVTEAFF. CDR3 coding DNA: TGCAGTGCTAGTACGTCGAAGGGGGCGCGGGTGACTGAAGCTTTCTTT.

This clonotype was observed at least ten times. The genes are TRBV5-1 and TRBJ1-6; perhaps TRBD1 as D (6 bases). Trimming shortened V by 3 bases and J by 8 bases, and 12 bases separated the two germline ends. From germline, CDR1 is SGHRS and CDR2 YFSETQ. The CDR3 is 14 residues long. The DNA of the CDR3 is TGCGCCAGCAGCTCCGGGGGCCCGGATTCACCCCTCCACTTT. This gives the protein CASSSGGPDSPLHF.

V is TRBV7-2 and J is TRBJ1-3, with D unclear. Germline V gene sequence: CDR1 SGHTA, CDR2 FQGNSA. V lost 2 bases, J lost 9 bases, and 11 bases lay in between. The CDR3 is 13 residues long. CDR3 sequence: CASSLRHGGTIYF. The CDR3 DNA is TGTGCCAGCAGCTTAAGGCACGGCGGCACCATATATTTT.

This chain links TRBV7-6 with TRBJ1-3; perhaps TRBD1 as D (5 bases). Per the germline V gene, CDR1 is SGHVS and CDR2 is FNYEAQ. The CDR3 is 15 amino acids. Trimming left V 3 bases short and J 0 bases short, with 9 bases between. Here the CDR3 DNA reads TGTGCCAGCAGCTTGGGGGAACTCTCTGGAAACACCATATATTTT. The encoded protein is CASSLGELSGNTIYF.